This entry features one T cell receptor (beta chain) sequence. Antigen unknown. These data belong to a study of T cells after yellow fever vaccination. The study's findings and limits: Peak timing came faster in the weaker secondary response, day 5 versus 15. Most clones from primary vaccination were detected again post-booster (just under 97% CD4, 88% CD8).

5'RACE template switching added a universal primer site and UMIs to TCR cDNA. Using its own MiXCR run on the 5' RACE reads, TCRdb lists one record per CDR3 protein. This sample has 170,000 or so distinct CDR3 sequences, with around 9.7% found just once. Trimming cost V 4 bases and J 7 bases, with 20 bases left between them. The V gene's germline CDR1 is SEHNR and CDR2 FQNEAQ (reference sequence). The CDR3 totals 16 residues. The rearrangement joins TRBV7-9 to TRBJ2-1; D possibly corresponds to TRBD1 (5 bases). The source was CD8+ T cells sorted from PBMCs, collected 45 days after the yellow fever booster vaccination. The TCR sequence derives from a young man who received the YFV17D yellow fever vaccine. The CDR3 DNA follows: TGTGCCAGCAGCTCCTCTCAGGGCCTTAGGTCGAATGAGCAGTTCTTC. Its translation: CASSSSQGLRSNEQFF.